These 14 T cell receptor beta chains originate from one sample sequenced in a study of lymphopenia after photon versus proton radiotherapy. This table comes from immunoSEQ multiplex PCR, and its TCRdb copy is limited to in-frame clones, with some not included. In the table there are about 33,000 clones, 85% to 90% of which are singletons. The sample was peripheral blood, taken from a patient treated with photon-based radiotherapy. All receptors come from a woman in her forties or fifties with pancreatic cancer.

The chain combines TRBV30 with TRBJ2-7, with D tentatively TRBD1 (9 bases). Germline values: CDR1 GTSNPN, CDR2 SVGIG (reference sequence). The V gene lost 5 bases and the J gene lost 4 bases, with 18 bases spanning the gap. CDR3 length: 14 amino acids. The CDR3 is CAWCREGQGYEQYF. The CDR3 bases are TGTGCCTGGTGCCGGGAGGGACAGGGTTACGAGCAGTACTTC.

The gene calls are TRBV27 and TRBJ2-1; 9 bases are shared with TRBD2. Looked up from germline, CDR1 is MNHEY and CDR2 is SMNVEV (reference sequence). This CDR3 is built from 16 residues. Losses at the gene ends were 4 bases for V and 2 bases for J; bases not matched to a gene: 6. The DNA of the CDR3 is TGTGCCAGCAGTTCAAGCTCTAGCGGGACCTACAATGAGCAGTTCTTC. Its protein product is CASSSSSSGTYNEQFF.

The chain recombines TRBV21-1 with TRBJ2-5; TRBD2, the table's D call, was not compared with the DNA. TRBJ2-7 explains the end of the DNA better; the J call may be wrong. TRBV21-1 is flagged as a pseudogene. This CDR3 region has 17 residues. The CDR3 sequence: CASSALAGLLGAYEQYF. CDR3 DNA sequence: TGTGCCAGCAGCGCTTTAGCGGGTCTTCTTGGAGCCTACGAGCAGTACTTC.

For the CDR3, the DNA is TGTGCCAGCAGCCTGACGAGGTCCTACGAGCAGTACTTC. Encoded protein: CASSLTRSYEQYF. This rearrangement joins TRBV27 to TRBJ2-7, with unresolved D. Deletions cut 6 bases from V and 1 base from J, with 10 bases between. The CDR3 consists of 13 residues. Germline V gene data show CDR1 as MNHEY and CDR2 as SMNVEV (reference sequence).

This clone came up once. The V call is TRBV27, the J call TRBJ2-7; D may correspond to TRBD1 or TRBD2 (5 bases each). Between the trimmed V and J ends, which lost 4 bases and 3 bases, there was a span of 10 bases. CDR1 MNHEY and CDR2 SMNVEV come from the germline V gene (reference sequence). CDR3 length: 13 residues. The CDR3 reads CASSSGRNYEQYF. CDR3 in DNA: TGTGCCAGCAGTTCGGGACGGAACTACGAGCAGTACTTC.

The genes are TRBV6-4 and TRBJ2-5, with 10 bases fitting TRBD2. Losses at the gene ends were 6 bases for V and 4 bases for J; bases not matched to a gene: 8. This CDR3 contains 15 residues. From germline, CDR1 is MRHNA and CDR2 SNTAGT. This chain's CDR3 is CASRLAGALRETQYF. The DNA of the CDR3 is TGTGCCAGCAGGCTAGCGGGAGCGCTTCGAGAGACCCAGTACTTC.

The rearrangement links TRBV10-3 to TRBJ2-2; TRBD2 might be the D (7 bases). The V and J ends lost 5 bases and 4 bases respectively, with 14 bases between them. The germline gives CDR1 ENHRY, CDR2 SYGVKD. This CDR3 has 15 residues. CDR3 in amino acids: CAISWGGTSTGELFF. DNA for the CDR3: TGTGCCATCAGTTGGGGGGGCACTAGCACCGGGGAGCTGTTTTTT.

This clone was detected only once. The genes are TRBV5-1 and TRBJ1-5; D unclear. CDR1 and CDR2 (germline): SGHRS, YFSETQ. The CDR3 length is 13 residues. The V and J ends lost 0 bases and 5 bases respectively, with 6 bases between them. In nucleotides, the CDR3 is TGCGCCAGCAGCTTGGGACCAGATCAGCCCCAGCATTTT. It is translated as CASSLGPDQPQHF.

V is TRBV4-2 and J is TRBJ1-2; TRBD1 might be the D (5 bases). The germline CDR1 and CDR2 sequences are LGHNA and YNFKEQ. The CDR3 runs 15 residues. Between the trimmed V and J ends, which lost 0 bases and 5 bases, there was a span of 13 bases. CDR3 sequence reads: CASSQDSGTGYGYTF. The CDR3 nucleotides are TGTGCCAGCAGCCAAGATAGCGGAACAGGTTATGGCTACACCTTC.

The CDR3: CASSDSGRPAEEQFF. The CDR3, as DNA: TGTGCCAGCAGCGATAGCGGGAGGCCTGCGGAAGAGCAGTTCTTC. The chain employs TRBV9 and TRBJ2-1; TRBD2 agrees at 10 bases. The CDR3 runs to 15 residues. Germline values: CDR1 SGDLS, CDR2 YYNGEE. Trimming took 3 bases from V and 10 from J; bases not matched to a gene: 10.

This chain links TRBV5-8 with TRBJ2-7, with 12 bases matching TRBD2. The CDR3 length is 16 residues. Germline CDR1 SGHTS, CDR2 YDEGEE. The ends lost 3 bases at V and 2 bases at J; junction bases unmatched: 6. CDR3 DNA: TGTGCCAGCAGCTCGACTAGCGGGAGACTCACCTACGAGCAGTACTTC. Amino acids: CASSSTSGRLTYEQYF.

V is TRBV4-3 and J is TRBJ2-4, with D possibly TRBD2 on 6 matching bases. Looked up from germline, CDR1 is LGHNA and CDR2 is YSLEER. V was clipped by 4 bases and J by 6 bases, with 19 bases between them. This CDR3 contains 16 residues. The CDR3 DNA sequence: TGCGCCAGCAGCCGGGTGGCTGCGGTGGAGGGAAACATTCAGTACTTC. Amino acids: CASSRVAAVEGNIQYF.

This clone showed up just a few times. The chain has TRBV4-3 and TRBJ2-7; 11 bases fit TRBD2. The CDR3 runs 15 residues. V trimming: 4 bases; J trimming: 2 bases; junction bases outside the gene matches: 4. From germline, CDR1 is LGHNA and CDR2 YSLEER. The CDR3 bases are TGCGCCAGCAGCCCCGGGACTAGCGGAACCTACGAGCAGTACTTC. This codes for CASSPGTSGTYEQYF.

The V and J genes are TRBV27 and TRBJ2-1; TRBD2 matches 11 bases. CDR1 and CDR2 (germline): MNHEY, SMNVEV (reference sequence). This CDR3 has 15 residues. Trimming cost V 0 bases and J 6 bases; bases outside gene matches: 1. CDR3 sequence (DNA): TGTGCCAGCAGTTTATCTAGCGGGAGGGCCAATGAGCAGTTCTTC. Its translation: CASSLSSGRANEQFF.